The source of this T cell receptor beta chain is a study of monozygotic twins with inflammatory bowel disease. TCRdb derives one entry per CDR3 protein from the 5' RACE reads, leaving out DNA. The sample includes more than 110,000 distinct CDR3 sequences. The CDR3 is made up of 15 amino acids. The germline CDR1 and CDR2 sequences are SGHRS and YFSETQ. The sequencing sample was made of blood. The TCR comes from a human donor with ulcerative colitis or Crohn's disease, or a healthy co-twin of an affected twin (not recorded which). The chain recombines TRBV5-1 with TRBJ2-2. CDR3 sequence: CASRLGLTNTGELFF.